Below, 2 T cell receptor beta chains from the same sample are listed, as sequenced in a study of blood T cell repertoires in COVID-19. Libraries were prepared by immunoSEQ multiplex PCR; TCRdb keeps only in-frame clonotypes and omits some of them. The sample comprises about 90,000 clones, roughly nine tenths of which are singletons, and about 1.7% rests with the top ten. The sample taken for sequencing was peripheral blood. These receptors all stem from a human donor with active COVID-19. The donor label of this sample is uncertain.

This clone was recorded once. This chain links TRBV7-6 with TRBJ1-4; D call uncertain. The V gene's germline CDR1 is SGHVS and CDR2 FNYEAQ. This CDR3 is built from 15 residues. V shed 0 bases and J shed 8 bases, with 13 bases lying between them. The CDR3 protein is CASSLARGGGEKLFF. The CDR3 bases are TGTGCCAGCAGCTTAGCGCGGGGAGGAGGAGAAAAACTGTTTTTT. The whole variable domain, remainder taken from reference TRBV7-6 and TRBJ1-4, is GAGVSQSPRYKVTKRGQDVALRCDPISGHVSLYWYRQALGQGPEFLTYFNYEAQQDKSGLPNDRFSAERPEGSISTLTIQRTEQRDSAMYRCASSLARGGGEKLFFGSGTQLSVL.

The chain recombines TRBV2 with TRBJ1-5, with D possibly matching TRBD1 (6 bases). The germline V gene has CDR1 SNHLY and CDR2 FYNNEI. V was clipped by 3 bases and J by 1 base, with 19 bases between them. The CDR3 contains 18 residues. The CDR3, as DNA: TGTGCCAGCAGTGATGGATTTAGTGGGACATCAAGCAATCAGCCCCAGCATTTT. It yields the protein CASSDGFSGTSSNQPQHF.